This T cell receptor (beta chain) was captured by sequencing in a study of blood T cell repertoires in COVID-19. The wider study: The United States, Italy and Spain supplied acute and convalescent COVID-19 samples. PBMCs, B-cell-depleted T cells, or T cells were the source of the cDNA or gDNA that made up the material.

Germline V gene lookup returns CDR1 WNHNN and CDR2 SYGVQD (reference sequence). Trimming removed 6 bases from V and 6 bases from J, with 18 bases in between. The CDR3 has 14 amino acids. Study processing details: Nucleated cell counts were estimated from reference gene primer amplification. TCRdb's table, derived via immunoSEQ multiplex PCR, lists solely in-frame clones and lacks some. The V and J calls and clone size were taken over from that table, and D and trimming were inferred from the DNA. Of 130,000 or so clones listed, less than 90% were seen once; the top ten hold approximately 1.5%. The receptor was derived from a man in his 60s with acute or convalescent COVID-19. Sequencing input: peripheral blood. This chain connects TRBV10-1 to TRBJ2-7; a possible D gene is TRBD2 (6 bases). CDR3 in DNA: TGCGCCAGCAGCGTTGGGGCGTACGGGGGCGAGCAGTACTTC. The encoded protein is CASSVGAYGGEQYF.